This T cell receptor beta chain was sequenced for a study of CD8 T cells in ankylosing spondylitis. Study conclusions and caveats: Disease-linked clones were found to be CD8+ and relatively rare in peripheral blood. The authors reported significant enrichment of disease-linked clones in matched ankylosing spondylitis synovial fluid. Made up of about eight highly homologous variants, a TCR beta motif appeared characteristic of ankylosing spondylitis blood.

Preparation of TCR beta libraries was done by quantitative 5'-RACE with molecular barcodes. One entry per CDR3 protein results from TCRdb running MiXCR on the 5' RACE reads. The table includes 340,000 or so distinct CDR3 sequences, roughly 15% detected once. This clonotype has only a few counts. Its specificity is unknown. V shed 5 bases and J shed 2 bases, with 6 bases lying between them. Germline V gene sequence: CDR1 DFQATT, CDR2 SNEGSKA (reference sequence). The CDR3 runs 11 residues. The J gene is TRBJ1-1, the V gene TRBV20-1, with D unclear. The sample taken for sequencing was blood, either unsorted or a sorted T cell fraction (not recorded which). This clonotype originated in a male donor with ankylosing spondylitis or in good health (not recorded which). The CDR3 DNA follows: TGCAGTGCTCAGAGAAACACTGAAGCTTTCTTT. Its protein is CSAQRNTEAFF.